This entry lists 6 T cell receptor beta chains sequenced from one sample in a study of blood T cell repertoires in COVID-19. The assay was immunoSEQ multiplex PCR, and TCRdb's table has in-frame clones only and misses some. Of about 310,000 clones detected, about nine tenths appear once; the ten largest clones hold less than 3.5%. The sequencing input was peripheral blood. The source is a woman aged 25 to 45 with COVID-19, enrolled during active disease.

The V call is TRBV5-4, the J call TRBJ2-7, with TRBD2 matching 7 bases. The germline gives CDR1 SGHNT, CDR2 YYREEE (reference sequence). V dropped 1 base and J dropped 3; count of bases not matched to a gene: 4. CDR3 length: 14 amino acids. This chain's CDR3 is CASSLPSGDYEQYF. The CDR3 region has the DNA TGTGCCAGCAGCTTGCCTAGCGGAGACTACGAGCAGTACTTC.

The chain joins TRBV10-3 to TRBJ2-3; TRBD1 matches at 10 bases. J was trimmed by 4 bases and V by 6 bases; bases with no gene match: 4. This CDR3 comprises 14 residues. Germline V CDR1 and CDR2: ENHRY, SYGVKD. CDR3 sequence reads: CAIRGQGEADTQYF. The CDR3, as DNA: TGTGCCATCAGAGGACAGGGGGAGGCAGATACGCAGTATTTT.

The chain couples TRBV30 to TRBJ1-1; 8 nucleotides match TRBD1. This CDR3 is 13 amino acids long. The ends lost 4 bases at V and 5 bases at J; junction bases unmatched: 6. Germline values: CDR1 GTSNPN, CDR2 SVGIG (reference sequence). This chain's CDR3 is CAWMGTGGTEAFF. The CDR3 DNA is TGTGCCTGGATGGGGACAGGCGGGACTGAAGCTTTCTTT.

The chain couples TRBV6-5 to TRBJ1-6, with unresolved D. Per the germline V gene, CDR1 is MNHEY and CDR2 is SVGAGI. This CDR3 comprises 16 residues. Trimming cost V 0 bases and J 5 bases, with 11 bases left between them. CDR3 nucleotides: TGTGCCAGCAGTTACTCGTTTTCACAGAATAATTCACCCCTCCACTTT. It codes for CASSYSFSQNNSPLHF.

The genes are TRBV7-9 and TRBJ2-1, with 11 bases lining up with TRBD2. CDR1 SEHNR and CDR2 FQNEAQ come from the germline V gene (reference sequence). Trimming removed 3 bases from V and 2 bases from J; junction bases left unmatched: 3. The CDR3 totals 16 residues. CDR3 residues: CASSLGLAETYNEQFF. As DNA, the CDR3 is TGTGCCAGCAGCTTGGGACTAGCGGAGACCTACAATGAGCAGTTCTTC.

The gene calls are TRBV7-3 and TRBJ2-6, with TRBD1 matching over 9 bases. With 5 bases clipped from V and 4 bases from J, the junction kept 9 bases outside the gene matches. The CDR3 covers 17 residues. CDR1 and CDR2 (germline): SGHTA, FQGTGA. The CDR3 loop is CASSRPGTGSGANVLTF. The CDR3 bases are TGTGCCAGCAGCCGTCCCGGGACAGGGTCCGGGGCCAACGTCCTGACTTTC.